This TCR beta chain originates from a study of a mutant IDH1 vaccine in newly diagnosed glioma. The time point denotes: week 47, end of study. What each vaccine dose contained was 300 ug of mutant IDH1 20-mer peptide, accompanied by topical imiquimod. New WHO grade 3 or 4 IDH1-mutant, ATRX-lost astrocytomas were present in all donors. Note on this clone: No antigen is known for it.

Libraries were prepared by immunoSEQ multiplex PCR; TCRdb keeps only in-frame clonotypes and omits some of them. The sample consists of under 60,000 clones, around three quarters of them appearing once. This TCR was sampled from a woman aged 35 to 49 with glioma. Some clones in this sample may be carry-over from other donors' samples. This specimen was PBMCs, taken from a glioma patient whose treatment included an IDH1 peptide vaccine.

In DNA, the CDR3 is TGTGCCAGCAGCAAGGTTCTGTCGGGGAGCTCCTATAATTCACCCCTCCACTTT. This translates into CASSKVLSGSSYNSPLHF. The J gene is TRBJ1-6, the V gene TRBV21-1. TRBV21-1 is a pseudogene locus. The CDR3 sequence is 18 residues long.